This passage covers 2 T cell receptor beta chains from one sample sequenced in a study of cytomegalovirus exposure and HLA in healthy donors. The PCR made use of 60 Vbeta and 13 Jbeta primers. Profiling relied on immunoSEQ multiplex PCR, and the TCRdb table lists in-frame clones only, not all of them. The sample contains over 130,000 clones, around three quarters of which appear only once. The sequenced sample was PBMCs. These receptor sequences come from a man aged 40-49 years in good health and CMV-seronegative.

The J gene is TRBJ2-7, the V gene TRBV30, with 10 bases aligning to TRBD1. Germline V gene lookup returns CDR1 GTSNPN and CDR2 SVGIG (reference sequence). The V and J ends lost 3 bases and 6 bases, in that order; junction bases with no gene match: 11. This CDR3 is 15 amino acids long. In nucleotides, the CDR3 is TGTGCCTGGAGCTCCCCGGGACAGGGGTTAGGCGAGCAGTACTTC. Protein product: CAWSSPGQGLGEQYF.

The genes are TRBV6-1 and TRBJ1-1, with a tentative D call TRBD1 (6 bases). Germline CDR1 is MNHNS and CDR2 is SASEGT. The V gene lost 5 bases and the J gene lost 1 base, with 11 bases spanning the gap. The CDR3 totals 14 residues. This CDR3 is CASSTQTGNTEAFF. In DNA, the CDR3 is TGTGCCAGCAGTACACAGACAGGGAACACTGAAGCTTTCTTT.